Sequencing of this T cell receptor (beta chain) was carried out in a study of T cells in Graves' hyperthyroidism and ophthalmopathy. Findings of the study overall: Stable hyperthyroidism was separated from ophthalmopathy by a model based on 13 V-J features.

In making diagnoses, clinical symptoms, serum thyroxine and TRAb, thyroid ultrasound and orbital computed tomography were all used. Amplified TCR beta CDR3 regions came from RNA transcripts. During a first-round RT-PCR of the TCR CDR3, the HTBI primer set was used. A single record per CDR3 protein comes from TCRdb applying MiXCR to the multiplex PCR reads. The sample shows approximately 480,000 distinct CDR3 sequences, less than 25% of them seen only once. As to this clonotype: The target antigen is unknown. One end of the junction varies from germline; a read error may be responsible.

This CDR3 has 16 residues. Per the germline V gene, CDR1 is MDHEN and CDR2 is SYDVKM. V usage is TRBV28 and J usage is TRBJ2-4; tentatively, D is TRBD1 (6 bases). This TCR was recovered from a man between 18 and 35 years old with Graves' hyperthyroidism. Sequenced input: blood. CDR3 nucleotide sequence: TGTGCCAGCAGAACACCGGGCCGGGACATAGAAAACATTAAGTACTTC. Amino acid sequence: CASRTPGRDIENIKYF. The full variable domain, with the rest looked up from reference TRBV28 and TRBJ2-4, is DVKVTQSSRYLVKRTGEKVFLECVQDMDHENMFWYRQDPGLGLRLIYFSYDVKMKEKGDIPEGYSVSREKKERFSLILESASTNQTSMYLCASRTPGRDIENIKYFGAGTRLSVL.